Below, 25 T cell receptor beta chains from the same sample are listed, as sequenced in a study of cytomegalovirus exposure and HLA in healthy donors (dated by TCRdb to the late 2010s). The method behind the library was the immunoSEQ multiplex PCR assay. The multiplex PCR relied on a mix of 60 forward primers for TCR Vbeta segments and 13 reverse primers for TCR Jbeta segments. Entries here come from immuneACCESS through TCRdb and include only in-frame sequences with V and J called. Some clones fail to appear in such tables; in the studies checked, an unresolved V gene covers under half of the shortfall, and the cause of the remainder is unknown. Here the sample has fewer than 150,000 clones; 70% to 85% occur a single time. About 7% of the sample lies in the top ten. The sequencing sample was made of PBMCs. The source of these receptors is a man between 35 and 55 years old in good health and CMV-seropositive.

This clone was found once. The chain combines TRBV5-6 with TRBJ2-5, with 10 bases aligning to TRBD2. Trimming cost V 2 bases and J 5 bases; bases outside gene matches: 9. Germline CDR1 reads SGHDT; CDR2 reads YYEEEE. CDR3 length equals 16 residues. The CDR3 region is CASSFGASGRGETQYF. CDR3 nucleotides: TGTGCCAGCAGCTTCGGGGCTAGCGGGAGAGGGGAGACCCAGTACTTC.

The rearrangement uses TRBV4-1 and TRBJ1-2, with 9 bases aligning to TRBD1. Germline trimming cut 1 base from V and 3 bases from J; bases unmatched to any gene: 3. Germline values: CDR1 MGHRA, CDR2 YSYEKL. This CDR3 comprises 15 residues. DNA for the CDR3: TGCGCCAGCAGCCAAGGTACAGGGGGCGACTATGGCTACACCTTC. Its protein is CASSQGTGGDYGYTF.

The chain recombines TRBV5-1 with TRBJ2-6, with 8 bases identical to TRBD1. With 2 bases clipped from V and 5 bases from J, the junction kept 6 bases outside the gene matches. CDR1 is SGHRS, CDR2 YFSETQ, per germline. CDR3 size: 16 residues. This CDR3 is CASSLPDRVWANVLTF. DNA for the CDR3: TGCGCCAGCAGCTTACCGGACAGGGTTTGGGCCAACGTCCTGACTTTC.

This clone was observed a few times. Other nucleotide sequences from this sample produce the same CDR3. The chain links TRBV30 to TRBJ2-5; tentative D call: TRBD2 (6 bases). V lost 2 bases and J lost 5, with 9 bases in between. This CDR3 spans 12 amino acids. The V gene's germline CDR1 is GTSNPN and CDR2 SVGIG (reference sequence). The CDR3 loop reads CAWSTLAETQYF. The CDR3 bases are TGTGCCTGGAGTACACTAGCTGAGACCCAGTACTTC.

The chain links TRBV6-5 to TRBJ2-5; 7 bases are shared with TRBD1. Per germline, CDR1 MNHEY and CDR2 SVGAGI. This CDR3 has 16 residues. The J segment lost 2 bases and the V segment lost 2 bases, leaving 8 bases of the junction unmatched. Written as DNA, the CDR3 is TGTGCCAGCAGTTACGGGCCAGGGGGTGGGCAAGAGACCCAGTACTTC. This codes for CASSYGPGGGQETQYF.

The chain is built from TRBV5-1 and TRBJ2-7, with TRBD1 identical over 9 bases. The CDR3 runs 13 residues. CDR1 and CDR2 from the germline V gene are SGHRS and YFSETQ. Germline trimming cut 4 bases from V and 5 bases from J; bases unmatched to any gene: 4. CDR3 residues: CASSGGTGNEQYF. The CDR3 DNA is TGCGCCAGCAGCGGAGGGACAGGGAACGAGCAGTACTTC.

The CDR3 bases are TGCGCCAGCAGGCCCACCTTAGCGGATACCTCCTACGAGCAGTACTTC. As protein: CASRPTLADTSYEQYF. The chain carries TRBV4-1 and TRBJ2-7; D possibly corresponds to TRBD2 (6 bases). CDR1 and CDR2 (germline): MGHRA, YSYEKL. The CDR3 has 16 residues. V dropped 6 bases and J dropped 0 bases, with 18 bases sitting between them.

The chain joins TRBV5-8 to TRBJ2-5; the match to TRBD1 covers 11 bases. Germline CDR1 is SGHTS and CDR2 is YDEGEE. With 9 bases clipped from V and 1 base from J, the junction kept 5 bases outside the gene matches. The CDR3 is 14 residues long. The CDR3 nucleotides are TGTGCCACAGGGACAGGGGGGGTCCAAGAGACCCAGTACTTC. It codes for CATGTGGVQETQYF.

This chain connects TRBV9 to TRBJ2-3, with 11 bases aligning to TRBD2. CDR1 and CDR2 from the germline V gene are SGDLS and YYNGEE. The V and J ends lost 3 bases and 0 bases, in that order; junction bases with no gene match: 6. This CDR3 is 17 amino acids long. The CDR3 region is CASSEKTSGASTDTQYF. Here the CDR3 DNA reads TGTGCCAGCAGCGAAAAGACTAGCGGGGCTAGCACAGATACGCAGTATTTT.

The chain uses TRBV5-1 and TRBJ1-4; the D is unclear. CDR3 length: 16 amino acids. CDR1 and CDR2 from the germline V gene are SGHRS and YFSETQ. V gave up 0 bases and J gave up 8 bases, with 17 bases separating them. CDR3 sequence (DNA): TGCGCCAGCAGCTTGGCCGGTCGGGGAACCCCAGAAAAACTGTTTTTT. Protein sequence: CASSLAGRGTPEKLFF.

In nucleotides, the CDR3 is TGTGCCAGCAGCTTGGAAGCGGGCAACGAGCAGTACTTC. It yields the protein CASSLEAGNEQYF. V is TRBV5-6 and J is TRBJ2-5, with D possibly TRBD2 on 6 matching bases. The tail of the sequence fits TRBJ2-7 better, so the J call may be wrong. Germline CDR1 is SGHDT and CDR2 is YYEEEE. The CDR3 length is 13 residues.

The chain links TRBV27 to TRBJ2-5, with TRBD2 matching over 14 bases. Trimming at V came to 5 bases and at J to 4 bases, leaving 3 bases not matched to a gene. The CDR3 length is 15 residues. Germline V CDR1 and CDR2: MNHEY, SMNVEV (reference sequence). CDR3 sequence: CASSMGLAGVETQYF. The DNA of the CDR3 is TGTGCCAGCAGTATGGGACTAGCGGGAGTAGAGACCCAGTACTTC.

The V gene is TRBV10-3, the J gene TRBJ1-1; TRBD1 matches at 7 bases. The CDR3 loop spans 14 amino acids. Germline trimming cut 6 bases from V and 0 bases from J; bases unmatched to any gene: 4. Germline V gene sequence: CDR1 ENHRY, CDR2 SYGVKD. The CDR3 bases are TGTGCCATCAGCCTGGACAGGATGAACACTGAAGCTTTCTTT. It codes for CAISLDRMNTEAFF.

The chain couples TRBV30 to TRBJ2-1; D unclear. The V and J ends lost 4 bases and 4 bases respectively, with 8 bases between them. The germline gives CDR1 GTSNPN, CDR2 SVGIG (reference sequence). The CDR3 sequence is 12 residues long. CDR3 in DNA: TGTGCCTGGATGAGGCAATACAATGAGCAGTTCTTC. Translating gives CAWMRQYNEQFF.

This chain joins TRBV30 and TRBJ1-2; D is ambiguous. V gave up 0 bases and J gave up 3 bases, with 14 bases separating them. This CDR3 is 15 amino acids long. The germline V gene has CDR1 GTSNPN and CDR2 SVGIG (reference sequence). CDR3 sequence reads: CAWSVVGQAYYGYTF. In nucleotides, the CDR3 is TGTGCCTGGAGTGTAGTCGGCCAGGCCTACTATGGCTACACCTTC.

This clone was seen a single time. The CDR3 protein is CASSQGAAGGGGQETQYF. CDR3 DNA: TGCGCCAGCAGCCAAGGGGCGGCGGGAGGAGGAGGACAAGAGACCCAGTACTTC. The chain combines TRBV4-1 with TRBJ2-5; TRBD2 agrees at 8 bases. The J segment lost 2 bases and the V segment lost 1 base, leaving 12 bases of the junction unmatched. Per germline, CDR1 MGHRA and CDR2 YSYEKL. The CDR3 contains 18 residues.

J is TRBJ2-1 and V is TRBV30; maybe TRBD1 (6 bases). CDR3 length: 16 residues. Germline CDR1 is GTSNPN and CDR2 is SVGIG (reference sequence). Trimming cost V 4 bases and J 7 bases, with 23 bases left between them. CDR3 nucleotides: TGTGCCTGGATTCGGGACGACAGGAGGATTACAAATGAGCAGTTCTTC. Its protein is CAWIRDDRRITNEQFF.

The J gene is TRBJ2-7, the V gene TRBV5-1; 7 bases fit TRBD2. CDR1 and CDR2 (germline): SGHRS, YFSETQ. V was clipped by 8 bases and J by 6 bases; unmatched bases: 5. The CDR3 is made up of 11 amino acids. This CDR3 is CARRLASEQYF. The DNA for the CDR3 is TGCGCCAGAAGACTAGCTAGCGAGCAGTACTTC. Variable domain in full (rest from reference TRBV5-1 and TRBJ2-7): KAGVTQTPRYLIKTRGQQVTLSCSPISGHRSVSWYQQTPGQGLQFLFEYFSETQRNKGNFPGRFSGRQFSNSRSEMNVSTLELGDSALYLCARRLASEQYFGPGTRLTVT.

This clone was seen a handful of times. The V call is TRBV5-1, the J call TRBJ2-7; no reliable D call. Trimming cost V 0 bases and J 0 bases, with 13 bases left between them. The CDR3 loop spans 16 amino acids. CDR1 and CDR2 (germline): SGHRS, YFSETQ. The CDR3 protein is CASSLDEVLSSYEQYF. The CDR3 DNA is TGCGCCAGCAGCTTGGACGAGGTATTAAGCTCCTACGAGCAGTACTTC. The complete variable domain, with remaining parts taken from reference TRBV5-1 and TRBJ2-7, reads KAGVTQTPRYLIKTRGQQVTLSCSPISGHRSVSWYQQTPGQGLQFLFEYFSETQRNKGNFPGRFSGRQFSNSRSEMNVSTLELGDSALYLCASSLDEVLSSYEQYFGPGTRLTVT.

The chain is built from TRBV4-1 and TRBJ2-1; no clear D. The CDR3 is 15 residues long. Trimming shortened V by 4 bases and J by 0 bases, and 10 bases separated the two germline ends. The germline V gene encodes CDR1 MGHRA and CDR2 YSYEKL. CDR3 bases: TGCGCCAGCAGCCTCACACGAAGCTCCTACAATGAGCAGTTCTTC. Translation: CASSLTRSSYNEQFF.

The rearrangement joins TRBV27 to TRBJ2-2; possibly TRBD1 for D (5 bases). Germline V CDR1 and CDR2: MNHEY, SMNVEV (reference sequence). This CDR3 contains 16 residues. V dropped 6 bases and J dropped 0 bases, with 14 bases sitting between them. Here the CDR3 reads CASSPTAVANTGELFF. The CDR3 DNA sequence: TGTGCCAGCAGCCCGACAGCCGTCGCGAACACCGGGGAGCTGTTTTTT.

The genes are TRBV2 and TRBJ1-2, with 8 bases identical to TRBD1. The CDR3 totals 14 residues. Germline V gene sequence: CDR1 SNHLY, CDR2 FYNNEI. The J segment lost 7 bases and the V segment lost 6 bases, leaving 10 bases of the junction unmatched. The CDR3: CASSKRRGQVGYTF. The CDR3 DNA is TGTGCCAGCAGCAAACGCAGGGGGCAGGTTGGCTACACCTTC.

The rearrangement uses TRBV2 and TRBJ2-5, with 9 bases lining up with TRBD2. Germline trimming cut 8 bases from V and 2 bases from J; bases unmatched to any gene: 12. The CDR3 spans 16 residues. Germline lookup yields CDR1 SNHLY and CDR2 FYNNEI. In DNA form, the CDR3 reads TGTGCCAGCCCTAGGTCAGGACTAGCGCCTCAAGAGACCCAGTACTTC. This encodes CASPRSGLAPQETQYF.

This clone was picked up one time. The chain has TRBV10-3 and TRBJ2-1; 12 bases line up with TRBD2. The V and J ends lost 7 bases and 5 bases, in that order; junction bases with no gene match: 3. Germline loops: CDR1 ENHRY, CDR2 SYGVKD. This CDR3 has 14 residues. CDR3 in amino acids: CAITTSGRNNEQFF. The CDR3 nucleotides are TGTGCCATCACTACTAGCGGGAGGAACAATGAGCAGTTCTTC.

This chain links TRBV10-3 with TRBJ2-2, with 13 positions matching TRBD2. V dropped 4 bases and J dropped 5; count of bases not matched to a gene: 7. The CDR3 contains 17 residues. CDR1 is ENHRY and CDR2 is SYGVKD in the germline V gene. This CDR3 is CAISGTSGRRVTGELFF. The CDR3, as DNA: TGTGCCATCAGTGGGACTAGCGGGAGAAGGGTGACCGGGGAGCTGTTTTTT.